This T cell receptor beta chain was captured in a study of blood T cell repertoires in COVID-19. For the study at large: There were acute and convalescent COVID-19 samples, and they came from the United States, Italy and Spain. Sample material is recorded as cDNA or gDNA derived from T cells, B-cell-depleted T cells, or PBMCs.

The V and J ends lost 0 bases and 8 bases respectively, with 8 bases between them. The CDR3 contains 13 residues. Germline CDR1 SGHNT, CDR2 YYREEE (reference sequence). Authors' processing steps: Researchers report that nucleated cell counts were estimated from reference gene primer amplification. Profiling relied on immunoSEQ multiplex PCR, and the TCRdb table lists in-frame clones only, not all of them. That table is the source of V, J and clone size, and D and trimming were worked out from the DNA. The sample comprises about 300,000 clones, more than 75% of which are singletons, and around 1.5% rests with the top ten.

The sequenced sample was peripheral blood. This chain joins TRBV5-4 and TRBJ1-4; possibly TRBD1 for D (6 bases). This TCR was recovered from a woman between 40 and 50 years old who had recovered from COVID-19. For the CDR3, the DNA is TGTGCCAGCAGCTTGGCACAGGGAGAAAAACTGTTTTTT. This translates into CASSLAQGEKLFF.